This is a list of T cell receptor beta chains from one sample in a study of Graves' ophthalmopathy and Graves' hyperthyroidism. TCRdb reanalysed the multiplex PCR reads using MiXCR and keeps one entry per CDR3 protein. The data hold a few hundred thousand distinct CDR3 sequences, with just under 40% observed a single time. Sequenced material: peripheral blood or thyroid tissue (not recorded which). The source of these receptors is an adult man with Graves' hyperthyroidism. Both conserved end residues are part of each CDR3. D genes are given only for firm matches. Expanded clones get a size class; other rows say once, few or many, or leave the size out.

TRBV12-3/TRBV12-4	few	TRBJ1-5	NA	CASSLWGGALNQPQHF	TGTGCCAGCAGTTTATGGGGGGGGGCCTTAAATCAGCCCCAGCATTTT
TRBV7-8	NA	TRBJ2-3	NA	CASSQHTDTQYF	TGTGCCAGCAGCCAGCACACAGATACGCAGTATTTT
TRBV9	many	TRBJ2-7	TRBD2	CASSPSFSGRAVEQYF	TGTGCCAGCAGCCCCTCCTTTAGCGGGAGGGCCGTCGAGCAGTACTTC
TRBV29-1	many	TRBJ1-1	NA	CSAVNTEAFF	TGCAGCGCCGTAAACACTGAAGCTTTCTTT
TRBV5-8	few	TRBJ2-2	NA	CASSLVGVWGTTNTGELFF	TGTGCCAGCAGCTTAGTTGGGGTCTGGGGGACCACGAACACCGGGGAGCTGTTTTTT
TRBV10-3	NA	TRBJ2-5	NA	CAISRSPGEETQYF	TGTGCCATCAGCCGATCCCCGGGGGAAGAGACCCAGTACTTC
TRBV2	NA	TRBJ1-3	NA	CAWKGVRHYSGNTIYF	TGTGCCTGGAAGGGGGTCAGGCATTACTCTGGAAACACCATATATTTT
TRBV7-9	NA	TRBJ1-2	NA	CASSLAGARGYTF	TGTGCCAGCAGCTTAGCAGGGGCGCGGGGCTACACCTTC
TRBV7-9	NA	TRBJ2-7	NA	CASSLRSGVDTGEQYF	TGTGCCAGCAGCCTAAGATCAGGGGTCGACACCGGGGAGCAGTACTTC
TRBV7-2	NA	TRBJ1-5	NA	CATSGTRSNQPQHF	TGTGCCACCTCTGGAACGCGGAGCAATCAGCCCCAGCATTTT
TRBV5-1	NA	TRBJ2-3	NA	CASSLDLGGNGDTQYF	TGCGCCAGCAGCTTGGACCTGGGCGGGAATGGCGATACGCAGTATTTT
TRBV7-9	many	TRBJ2-2	NA	CASSTRQGGTGELFF	TGTGCCAGCAGCACAAGACAGGGAGGGACCGGGGAGCTGTTTTTT
TRBV2	NA	TRBJ2-5	TRBD1	CASRAPDRVQETQYF	TGTGCCAGCAGGGCTCCGGACAGGGTCCAAGAGACCCAGTACTTC
TRBV3-1	NA	TRBJ2-5	NA	CASSPYIKASSDQETQYF	TGTGCCAGCAGCCCATATATTAAAGCGTCTAGCGACCAAGAGACCCAGTACTTC
TRBV9	many	TRBJ1-1	NA	CASSEQGDTEAFF	TGTGCCAGCAGCGAACAGGGAGACACTGAAGCTTTCTTT
TRBV9	NA	TRBJ2-3	NA	CASSADQGNTQYF	TGTGCCAGCAGCGCGGATCAGGGGAATACGCAGTATTTT
TRBV7-8	few	TRBJ2-1	TRBD1	CASTLDRVSNEQFF	TGTGCCAGCACCTTGGACAGGGTTTCCAATGAGCAGTTCTTC
TRBV10-3	many	TRBJ2-2	TRBD2	CAISPRGERNTGELFF	TGTGCCATCAGTCCTCGGGGGGAGAGAAACACCGGGGAGCTGTTTTTT
TRBV7-9	many	TRBJ2-7	TRBD1	CASSFRDRGNEQYF	TGTGCCAGCAGCTTCCGGGACAGGGGGAACGAGCAGTACTTC
TRBV9	NA	TRBJ2-7	TRBD2	CASSVTSGNGEQYF	TGTGCCAGCAGCGTCACTAGCGGGAACGGGGAGCAGTACTTC
TRBV12-3/TRBV12-4	many	TRBJ1-5	NA	CASTAGGVQPQHF	TGTGCCAGCACCGCCGGGGGCGTTCAGCCCCAGCATTTT
TRBV29-1	many	TRBJ1-1	NA	CIILRRGQGRIEAFF	TGCATCATTCTACGGAGAGGGCAAGGGAGAATTGAAGCTTTCTTT
TRBV5-6	NA	TRBJ1-6	NA	CASSFRELNSPLHF	TGTGCCAGCAGCTTCCGAGAGCTTAATTCACCCCTCCACTTT
TRBV19	many	TRBJ1-6	NA	CASSIGGSYNSPLHF	TGTGCCAGTAGTATAGGTGGCTCCTATAATTCACCCCTCCACTTT
TRBV19	many	TRBJ1-2	NA	CASSTTASPLYGYTF	TGTGCCAGTAGTACGACAGCGAGCCCGCTATATGGCTACACCTTC
TRBV5-1	NA	TRBJ1-1	TRBD1	CASSEGAGGKTEAFF	TGCGCCAGCTCCGAGGGGGCGGGGGGAAAAACTGAAGCTTTCTTT
TRBV10-3	many	TRBJ2-2	TRBD1	CAIRAGTGDTGELFF	TGTGCCATCAGGGCCGGAACAGGGGACACCGGGGAGCTGTTTTTT
TRBV7-9	NA	TRBJ2-5	NA	CASIDLLQETQYF	TGTGCCAGCATCGACCTCCTCCAAGAGACCCAGTACTTC
TRBV2	NA	TRBJ2-5	NA	CASRQGPETQYF	TGTGCTAGCCGGCAGGGCCCAGAGACCCAGTACTTC
TRBV4-2	many	TRBJ1-1	TRBD1	CASSQLTGITEAFF	TGTGCCAGCAGCCAATTGACAGGGATCACTGAAGCTTTCTTT
TRBV20-1	NA	TRBJ2-7	TRBD2	CSATGTSGNHDEQYF	TGCAGTGCAACCGGGACTAGCGGGAATCACGATGAGCAGTACTTC
TRBV19	few	TRBJ2-7	TRBD2	CASSMASGSSYEQYF	TGTGCCAGTAGTATGGCTAGCGGGAGCTCCTACGAGCAGTACTTC
TRBV24-1	many	TRBJ1-5	NA	CATSGTSGLDQPQHF	TGTGCCACCTCGGGGACATCGGGCCTAGATCAGCCCCAGCATTTT
TRBV19	many	TRBJ2-7	TRBD2	CASSISLSSGSNEQYF	TGTGCCAGTAGTATCTCCCTCTCCAGCGGGAGCAACGAGCAGTACTTC
TRBV5-1	NA	TRBJ2-5	TRBD1	CASRPFAGQGFWETQYF	TGCGCCAGCAGACCCTTTGCGGGACAGGGATTTTGGGAGACCCAGTACTTC
TRBV12-5	many	TRBJ1-1	NA	CASGKTGDGAFF	TGTGCTAGTGGTAAAACTGGAGACGGAGCTTTCTTT
TRBV12-3/TRBV12-4	many	TRBJ1-5	NA	CASSRGSRNQPQHF	TGTGCCAGCAGCCGGGGGTCACGCAATCAGCCCCAGCATTTT
TRBV9	many	TRBJ1-1	NA	CASSPRRRMNTEAFF	TGTGCCAGCAGCCCACGACGGAGGATGAACACTGAAGCTTTCTTT
TRBV11-2	NA	TRBJ2-7	TRBD1	CASSLDPGGYEQYF	TGTGCCAGCAGCTTGGATCCAGGGGGCTACGAGCAGTACTTC
TRBV2	NA	TRBJ2-3	NA	CASSGPGGADTQYF	TGTGCCAGCAGTGGCCCCGGGGGCGCAGATACGCAGTATTTT
TRBV12-3/TRBV12-4	many	TRBJ2-7	NA	CASSLRGQSLSYEQYF	TGTGCCAGCAGTTTACGCGGACAAAGCCTCTCCTACGAGCAGTACTTC
TRBV7-3	NA	TRBJ2-7	TRBD1	CASSPDDRAGPYEQYF	TGTGCCAGCTCACCAGACGACAGGGCTGGACCCTACGAGCAGTACTTC
TRBV2	many	TRBJ2-2	NA	CASSEFLTGELFF	TGTGCCAGCAGTGAGTTCCTGACCGGGGAGCTGTTTTTT
TRBV10-3	once	TRBJ1-2	NA	CAIKAGRRTGELGLDYGYTF	TGTGCCATCAAGGCCGGACGGAGGACCGGGGAGCTGGGATTGGACTATGGCTACACCTTC
TRBV7-9	NA	TRBJ2-7	TRBD2	CASSPRQTRGDYEQYF	TGTGCCAGCAGCCCCAGACAGACGAGAGGGGACTATGAGCAGTACTTC
TRBV29-1	many	TRBJ2-2	NA	CSAGTEVNTGELFF	TGCAGCGCCGGGACGGAGGTTAACACCGGGGAGCTGTTTTTT
TRBV18	NA	TRBJ2-5	TRBD2	CASSPLTSGRIGDQETQYF	TGTGCCAGCTCACCACTAACTAGCGGGAGAATAGGGGATCAGGAGACCCAGTACTTC
TRBV29-1	NA	TRBJ1-2	NA	CSVRRGDYGYTF	TGCAGCGTTAGGAGGGGGGACTATGGCTACACCTTC
TRBV7-9	NA	TRBJ1-1	NA	CASSQEIRGGVNSEAFF	TGTGCCAGCAGCCAAGAAATCCGAGGGGGGGTGAACAGTGAAGCTTTCTTT
TRBV19	many	TRBJ1-6	TRBD1	CASTDRGNSPLHF	TGTGCCAGCACGGACAGGGGAAATTCACCCCTCCACTTT
TRBV6-5	NA	TRBJ2-6	TRBD1	CASSYSQMDRVAGANVLTF	TGTGCCAGCAGTTACTCTCAGATGGACAGGGTGGCTGGGGCCAACGTCCTGACTTTC